The clone carrying this T cell receptor (beta chain) appeared once. The junction does not match germline at one end; this may be a read error. Other DNA sequences in this sample translate to the same CDR3. Looked up from germline, CDR1 is LGHNA and CDR2 is YNFKEQ. CDR3 length: 17 amino acids. This record comes from a study of blood T cell repertoires in COVID-19. Authors' processing steps: Amplification from reference gene primers served as the basis for estimated nucleated cell counts. TCRdb's copy holds only in-frame clones and misses some; the assay was immunoSEQ multiplex PCR. Clone size and the V and J calls come from that table; the DNA yielded D and trimming. The profile covers about 48,000 clones, with 87% appearing a single time and roughly 15% taken by the ten largest.

This receptor was obtained from a human donor in a cohort sampled during active COVID-19. The rearrangement links TRBV4-2 to TRBJ1-2; 10 bases align to TRBD1. Sequenced sample: peripheral blood. The CDR3 bases are TGTGCCAGCAGCCAACCGCCTACGGGACAGGGGATATATGGCTACACCTTT. Amino acid sequence: CASSQPPTGQGIYGYTF.